This T cell receptor (beta chain) was recorded in a study of T cells after yellow fever vaccination. Germline lookup yields CDR1 SEHNR and CDR2 FQNEAQ (reference sequence). Unmatched junction bases numbered 4, after V lost 6 bases and J lost 3 bases. The CDR3 is made up of 14 amino acids. This clonotype was found many times. TCRdb re-called the 5' RACE reads through MiXCR, storing one row per CDR3 protein. The table lists about 340,000 distinct CDR3 sequences, 4% of them singletons. This sequence originates from a man aged 18 to 30 who received the YFV17D yellow fever vaccine. The rearrangement joins TRBV7-9 to TRBJ2-2; 7 positions match TRBD1. The sequenced sample was PBMCs, obtained 5 days after the yellow fever booster vaccination. CDR3 amino acids: CASSYDRDTGELFF. CDR3 DNA sequence: TGTGCCAGCAGTTACGACAGGGACACCGGGGAGCTGTTTTTT.